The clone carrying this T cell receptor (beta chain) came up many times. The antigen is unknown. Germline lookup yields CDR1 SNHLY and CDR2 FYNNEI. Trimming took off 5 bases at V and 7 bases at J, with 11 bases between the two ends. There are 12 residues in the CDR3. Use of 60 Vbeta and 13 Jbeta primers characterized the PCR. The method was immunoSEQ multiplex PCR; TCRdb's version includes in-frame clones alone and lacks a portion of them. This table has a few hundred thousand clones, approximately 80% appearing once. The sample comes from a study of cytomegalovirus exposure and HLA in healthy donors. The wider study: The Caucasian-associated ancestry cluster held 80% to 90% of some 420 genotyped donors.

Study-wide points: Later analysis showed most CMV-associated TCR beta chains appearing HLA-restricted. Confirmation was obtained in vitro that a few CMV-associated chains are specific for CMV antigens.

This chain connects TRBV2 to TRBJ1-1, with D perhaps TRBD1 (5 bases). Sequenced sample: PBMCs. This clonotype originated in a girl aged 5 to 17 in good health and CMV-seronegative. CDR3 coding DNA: TGTGCCAGCAGTCCGGACAAGCTTGAAGCTTTCTTT. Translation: CASSPDKLEAFF. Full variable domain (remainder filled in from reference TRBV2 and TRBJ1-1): EPEVTQTPSHQVTQMGQEVILRCVPISNHLYFYWYRQILGQKVEFLVSFYNNEISEKSEIFDDQFSVERPDGSNFTLKIRSTKLEDSAMYFCASSPDKLEAFFGQGTRLTVV.